The rows below give T cell receptor beta chains drawn from one sample of a study of shared clonotypes between healthy human individuals. TCRdb's table, derived via immunoSEQ multiplex PCR, lists solely in-frame clones and lacks some. The repertoire includes over a million clones, about 77% of them detected once, and approximately 1.5% sits in the top ten. The specimen was memory CD4+ T cells sorted from blood. All receptors come from a man aged 18 to 29 in good health. Each CDR3 is given with its conserved first and last residue. Fields, in order: J gene, V gene, clone size, CDR3 protein. Part of the rows lack a size; the others show once, few, many or a class for expanded clones.

TRBJ1-6	TRBV30	few	CAWSGARGGTHSPLHF
TRBJ2-7	TRBV11-2	.	CASSPATSGIGEQYF
TRBJ1-2	TRBV5-1	.	CASSSGGVTFGYTF
TRBJ1-6	TRBV14	.	CASSHGHPSAYNSPLHF
TRBJ2-7	TRBV11-2	few	CASSLSSYEQYF
TRBJ1-2	TRBV11-2	.	CASSLGGGSYGYTF
TRBJ1-5	TRBV29-1	many	CSVAHGDNQPQHF
TRBJ1-1	TRBV10-3	.	CAIRGGGTEAFF
TRBJ1-1	TRBV5-1	.	CASSLGGTGQEAFF
TRBJ2-5	TRBV5-1	.	CASSFRDGETQYF
TRBJ2-1	TRBV10-3	.	CATGVRGEQFF
TRBJ2-5	TRBV5-1	.	CASSSVYAQGETQYF
TRBJ2-7	TRBV18	.	CASSSGQSISYEQYF
TRBJ2-1	TRBV5-3	once	CARSLVSAGGPGEQFF
TRBJ2-1	TRBV7-2	.	CASSIYGAAYNEQFF
TRBJ2-3	TRBV29-1	.	CSVTPSGVTDTQYF
TRBJ2-5	TRBV5-1	once	CASSLASGSETQYF
TRBJ2-7	TRBV5-1	once	CASSSGTADYEQYF
TRBJ2-3	TRBV27	.	CASSLGRDTDTQYF
TRBJ2-7	TRBV28	few	CASSLATGLTYEQYF
TRBJ2-3	TRBV5-4	.	CASSSATGLTTDTQYF
TRBJ1-1	TRBV2	once	CASRRGPDSLEAFF
TRBJ2-3	TRBV2	.	CASSQDTQYF
TRBJ2-3	TRBV7-2	.	CASSPTSGWGGNTQYF
TRBJ1-5	TRBV28	.	CASSVVMRQPQHF
TRBJ1-2	TRBV5-6	.	CASSQTGVSYGYTF
TRBJ2-7	TRBV9	.	CASSVAPSGSLYEQYF
TRBJ2-1	TRBV12-5	.	CASGSPLGTTEQFF
TRBJ2-7	TRBV6-1	.	CASSKDGTDPYEQYF
TRBJ2-6	TRBV4-3	few	CASSQDTSSGANVLTF
TRBJ2-1	TRBV29-1	.	CSAHRGTYNEQFF
TRBJ1-1	TRBV5-1	.	CASSLLGGREGTEAFF
TRBJ2-6	TRBV30	few	CAWSGVGLVGGANVLTF
TRBJ1-6	TRBV9	.	CASSDRDHNSPLHF
TRBJ2-7	TRBV10-3	.	CAIGTGVEQYF
TRBJ1-2	TRBV4-1	.	CASSQADRGNYGYTF
TRBJ1-2	TRBV4-3	.	CASSPSRGANYGYTF
TRBJ1-1	TRBV19	.	CASSMAHRQGNTEAFF
TRBJ1-2	TRBV15	.	CATSRERTANYGYTF
TRBJ2-2	TRBV7-9	.	CASSRGQGNTGELFF
TRBJ2-5	TRBV4-3	.	CASSQEVAQETQYF
TRBJ2-3	TRBV5-1	.	CASRIAGAADTQYF
TRBJ1-3	TRBV9	.	CASSPLISGNTIYF
TRBJ1-2	TRBV7-9	.	CASSSTDTIKSYGYTF
TRBJ2-5	TRBV11-2	.	CASSARGAARETQYF
TRBJ2-1	TRBV29-1	.	CSAPGSIDNEQFF
TRBJ1-2	TRBV30	many	CASFSGYGYTF
TRBJ1-5	TRBV7-2	.	CASSLEGPRIGPQHF
TRBJ1-1	TRBV6-1	.	CASSLGGNTEAFF